A single sample is the source of the 5 T cell receptor beta chains below, sequenced in a study of early T cells in non-severe SARS-CoV-2 infection. Each CDR3 protein is one row after TCRdb ran MiXCR on the 5' RACE reads. The sample lists 62,000 or so distinct CDR3 sequences; 7% to 9.5% were seen once. The specimen was whole blood, collected at baseline. The source of these receptors is an adult who was a healthcare worker with PCR-confirmed SARS-CoV-2 infection or an uninfected control (not recorded which).

This clonotype was recorded many times. The rearrangement links TRBV29-1 to TRBJ1-2; 7 bases match TRBD1. Trimming removed 7 bases from V and 5 bases from J; junction bases left unmatched: 13. This CDR3 has 14 amino acids. Germline CDR1 reads SQVTM; CDR2 reads ANQGSEA. CDR3 protein: CSGKTGASSYGYTF. CDR3 coding DNA: TGCAGCGGGAAAACAGGGGCCTCTTCTTATGGCTACACCTTC.

This clonotype was detected many times. The genes are TRBV21-1 and TRBJ2-7; TRBD1, the table's D call, lacks a check against the DNA. TRBV21-1 is tagged as a pseudogene. The CDR3 runs 15 residues. CDR3: CASSKDGYRSYEQYF. CDR3 in DNA: TGTGCCAGCAGCAAAGACGGGTACAGGTCCTACGAGCAGTACTTC.

The rearrangement uses TRBV5-4 and TRBJ2-3; D not resolved. Per the germline V gene, CDR1 is SGHNT and CDR2 is YYREEE (reference sequence). The V end was cut by 1 base, the J end by 1 base, with 4 bases between. The CDR3 is 13 residues long. The CDR3, as DNA: TGTGCCAGCAGCTTGTCGCGCACAGATACGCAGTATTTT. This gives the protein CASSLSRTDTQYF.

Only a few counts were recorded for this clonotype. The V and J genes are TRBV7-2 and TRBJ2-1; TRBD2 matches 10 bases. V lost 3 bases and J lost 0; bases outside the gene matches: 5. The CDR3 is made up of 17 amino acids. Germline loops: CDR1 SGHTA, CDR2 FQGNSA. The CDR3 reads CASSFLAGGFSYNEQFF. In DNA form, the CDR3 reads TGTGCCAGCAGCTTTTTAGCGGGAGGATTCTCCTACAATGAGCAGTTCTTC.

This clonotype showed up just a few times. The chain links TRBV7-9 to TRBJ2-5; the match to TRBD1 covers 8 bases. The CDR3 runs 16 residues. Looked up from germline, CDR1 is SEHNR and CDR2 is FQNEAQ (reference sequence). V lost 5 bases to trimming and J lost 4 bases; unmatched junction nucleotides: 12. The CDR3 nucleotides read TGTGCCAGCAGCCCCCGGACAGGGTCAGGGGGAGAGACCCAGTACTTC. Residues: CASSPRTGSGGETQYF.